This paragraph reports one T cell receptor beta chain. Its antigen remains unknown. This entry belongs to a study of T cell repertoires in cytomegalovirus infection. Study-wide findings and caveats: Cumulative frequency of public TCR beta families picked out carriers of CMV plus the relevant HLA. The ex vivo response was dominated by HLA-C-restricted CMV-specific TCR beta clonotypes.

The germline V gene encodes CDR1 SGHTA and CDR2 FQGNSA. V dropped 5 bases and J dropped 2 bases, with 13 bases sitting between them. The CDR3 extends over 15 amino acids. TCRdb reprocessed the reads via MiXCR and lists one record per CDR3 protein. The sample records around 570,000 distinct CDR3 sequences, under 45% being singletons. The TCR originated in a human donor in good health (CMV status not recorded). Some clones in this sample may be carry-over from other donors' samples. This sample comprised cultured PBMCs, obtained from culture after CMV antigen stimulation. The chain has TRBV7-2 and TRBJ1-3; possible D gene TRBD1, 5 bases. Written as DNA, the CDR3 is TGTGCCAGCAGCCCACAGGCTGGGGCTGGAAACACCATATATTTT. It translates to CASSPQAGAGNTIYF.